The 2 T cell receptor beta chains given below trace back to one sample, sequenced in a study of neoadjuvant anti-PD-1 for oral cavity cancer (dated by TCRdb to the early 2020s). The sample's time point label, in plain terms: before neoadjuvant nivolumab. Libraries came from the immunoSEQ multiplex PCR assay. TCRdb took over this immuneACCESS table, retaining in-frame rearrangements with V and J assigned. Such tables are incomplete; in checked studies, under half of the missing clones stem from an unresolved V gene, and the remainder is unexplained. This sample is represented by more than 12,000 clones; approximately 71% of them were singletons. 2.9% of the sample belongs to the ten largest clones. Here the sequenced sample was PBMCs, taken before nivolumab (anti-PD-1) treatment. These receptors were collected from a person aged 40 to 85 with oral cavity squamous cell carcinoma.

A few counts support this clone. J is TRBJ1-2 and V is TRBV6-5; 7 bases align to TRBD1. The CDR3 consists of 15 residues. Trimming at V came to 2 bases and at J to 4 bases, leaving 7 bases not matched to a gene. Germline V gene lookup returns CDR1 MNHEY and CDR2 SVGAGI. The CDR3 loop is CASSYGQGVIYGYTF. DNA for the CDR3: TGTGCCAGCAGTTACGGGCAGGGGGTGATCTATGGCTACACCTTC.

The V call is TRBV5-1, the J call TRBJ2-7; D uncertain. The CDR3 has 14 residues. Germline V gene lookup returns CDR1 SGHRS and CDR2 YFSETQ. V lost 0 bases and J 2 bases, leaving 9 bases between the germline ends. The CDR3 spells CASSLEGRAYEQYF. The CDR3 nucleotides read TGCGCCAGCAGCTTGGAAGGCCGAGCCTACGAGCAGTACTTC. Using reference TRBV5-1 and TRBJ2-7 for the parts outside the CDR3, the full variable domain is KAGVTQTPRYLIKTRGQQVTLSCSPISGHRSVSWYQQTPGQGLQFLFEYFSETQRNKGNFPGRFSGRQFSNSRSEMNVSTLELGDSALYLCASSLEGRAYEQYFGPGTRLTVT.